These 8 T cell receptor beta chains were sequenced from one sample in a study of radiation and T cells in renal cell carcinoma. The data were produced by immunoSEQ multiplex PCR, yet TCRdb's version contains in-frame clones alone and is incomplete. The repertoire holds about 100,000 clones, with roughly 84% as singletons. Stated time point: blood 4 weeks post-SBRT, at nephrectomy. The treatment was: 15 Gy SBRT to primary tumor, nephrectomy 4 weeks later. Sequences were derived from blood, sampled from a patient whose treatment included radiotherapy and nephrectomy. These TCRs come from a man aged 60 to 75 with renal cell carcinoma.

The chain carries TRBV6-1 and TRBJ2-1; 8 bases align to TRBD2. This CDR3 contains 16 residues. Germline V CDR1 and CDR2: MNHNS, SASEGT. Trimming removed 6 bases from V and 1 base from J; junction bases left unmatched: 8. The CDR3 region has the DNA TGTGCCAGCAGGGAACGGGGGGGGAGATCCTACAATGAGCAGTTCTTC. Protein sequence: CASRERGGRSYNEQFF.

This rearrangement joins TRBV19 to TRBJ1-5; no reliable D call. Trimming took off 2 bases at V and 0 bases at J, with 11 bases between the two ends. This CDR3 spans 16 amino acids. The germline V gene has CDR1 LNHDA and CDR2 SQIVND (reference sequence). CDR3 sequence reads: CASSIMPSYSNQPQHF. Written as DNA, the CDR3 is TGTGCCAGTAGTATAATGCCGTCCTATAGCAATCAGCCCCAGCATTTT.

The rearrangement links TRBV27 to TRBJ2-7; 11 nucleotides line up with TRBD2. V shed 6 bases and J 2 bases; nucleotides not matched to a gene: 21. CDR1 is MNHEY, CDR2 SMNVEV, per germline (reference sequence). The CDR3 runs to 20 residues. The CDR3 loop reads CASSRGAGQAGLADAYEQYF. CDR3 sequence (DNA): TGTGCCAGCAGCCGGGGGGCAGGACAGGCGGGACTAGCGGACGCCTACGAGCAGTACTTC.

CDR3 bases: TGTGCCAGCAGCGCGAGGGGACTAGCGGGAGATAATGAGCAGTTCTTC. Amino acids: CASSARGLAGDNEQFF. This chain connects TRBV11-3 to TRBJ2-1, with 14 bases identical to TRBD2. With 5 bases clipped from V and 7 bases from J, the junction kept 7 bases outside the gene matches. The germline gives CDR1 SGHNT, CDR2 YENEEA. The CDR3 consists of 16 residues.

The chain has TRBV7-7 and TRBJ2-3, with D possibly TRBD1 on 6 matching bases. CDR3 length: 15 residues. Germline-derived CDR1 and CDR2 are SSHAT and FNYEAQ (reference sequence). Between the trimmed V and J ends, which lost 5 bases and 4 bases, there was a span of 16 bases. The CDR3 DNA is TGTGCCAGCAGCCCAGGGGCGCGAGGTTCAGATACGCAGTATTTT. Its protein product is CASSPGARGSDTQYF.

The chain recombines TRBV10-3 with TRBJ2-3; 9 nucleotides line up with TRBD2. V shed 0 bases and J 10 bases; nucleotides not matched to a gene: 11. This CDR3 spans 16 amino acids. The germline gives CDR1 ENHRY, CDR2 SYGVKD. CDR3 sequence reads: CAISESLREGQRAQYF. Here the CDR3 DNA reads TGTGCCATCAGTGAGTCATTGCGGGAGGGTCAGAGGGCGCAGTATTTT.

The V and J genes are TRBV11-2 and TRBJ2-7, with TRBD1 as a possible D gene (5 bases). Trimming took off 3 bases at V and 6 bases at J, with 6 bases between the two ends. CDR3 length: 11 amino acids. CDR1 and CDR2 (germline): SGHAT, FQNNGV. Here the CDR3 reads CASSLGPEQYF. In DNA, the CDR3 is TGTGCCAGCAGCTTGGGGCCCGAGCAGTACTTC.

V gene TRBV9 combines with J gene TRBJ2-7, with 12 bases matching TRBD2. Germline CDR1 is SGDLS and CDR2 is YYNGEE. Unmatched junction bases numbered 2, after V lost 4 bases and J lost 0 bases. There are 15 residues in the CDR3. CDR3 nucleotide sequence: TGTGCCAGCAGCCTAGCGGGAGGGTACTCCTACGAGCAGTACTTC. Its translation: CASSLAGGYSYEQYF.